These 27 T cell receptor beta chains share one sample of origin, sequenced in a study of blood T cell repertoires in COVID-19. Clones were read by immunoSEQ multiplex PCR, and TCRdb kept only the in-frame ones, dropping some. The data show some 190,000 clones, 75% to 90% seen once. The sequenced material came from peripheral blood. Source of these receptors: a human donor with active or convalescent COVID-19. The donor label of this sample is uncertain.

The sample holds a few counts of this clone. The chain carries TRBV11-2 and TRBJ1-6; the D gene is possibly TRBD1 (5 bases). V was shortened by 1 base and J by 10 bases, with 14 bases between the two germline ends. CDR3 length: 15 amino acids. Germline-derived CDR1 and CDR2 are SGHAT and FQNNGV. This CDR3 is CASSLVPGGESPLHF. The CDR3 DNA sequence: TGTGCCAGCAGCTTAGTGCCGGGAGGGGAGTCACCCCTCCACTTT.

This rearrangement joins TRBV4-3 to TRBJ2-7; the D is unclear. Trimming left V 2 bases short and J 3 bases short, with 8 bases between. Germline-derived CDR1 and CDR2 are LGHNA and YSLEER. The CDR3 length is 13 residues. The CDR3 is CASSQRRSYEQYF. CDR3 DNA: TGCGCCAGCAGCCAACGGCGGAGCTACGAGCAGTACTTC.

V and J are TRBV11-2 and TRBJ1-2, with a weak D call TRBD1 (6 bases). CDR1 SGHAT and CDR2 FQNNGV come from the germline V gene. The ends were cut back, 4 bases at V and 2 bases at J, with 8 bases in the middle. This CDR3 is 13 amino acids long. This CDR3 reads CASSSGTNYGYTF. DNA for the CDR3: TGTGCCAGCAGCTCCGGGACAAACTATGGCTACACCTTC.

The rearrangement joins TRBV3-1 (or the pseudogene TRBV3-2) to TRBJ2-5, with D hard to call. Deletions cut 6 bases from V and 5 bases from J, with 13 bases between. Germline loops: CDR1 LGHDT, CDR2 YNNKEL (reference sequence). CDR3 length: 13 amino acids. The CDR3 here is CASSRVPEETQYF. CDR3 DNA sequence: TGTGCCAGCAGTCGGGTCCCCGAGGAGACCCAGTACTTC.

CDR3 sequence (DNA): TGTGCCAGCAGCTTAGCGCTGCAGGGAGGGGTAGAGCAAGAGACCCAGTACTTC. As protein: CASSLALQGGVEQETQYF. The chain employs TRBV7-2 and TRBJ2-5, with 7 bases matching TRBD2. This CDR3 contains 18 residues. With V trimmed by 0 bases and J by 2 bases, 12 bases remained unmatched. Germline V CDR1 and CDR2: SGHTA, FQGNSA.

The V call is TRBV7-2, the J call TRBJ1-2, with D unresolved. Per germline, CDR1 SGHTA and CDR2 FQGNSA. This CDR3 comprises 15 residues. Deletions cut 3 bases from V and 7 bases from J, with 18 bases between. The DNA of the CDR3 is TGTGCCAGCAGCTTGGCCTGGGCGACGGTGGGTGGCTACACCTTC. This encodes CASSLAWATVGGYTF.

This clone came up a few times. The chain combines TRBV11-1 with TRBJ2-1, with a tentative D call TRBD2 (5 bases). CDR3 length: 15 amino acids. Germline CDR1 and CDR2: SGHAT and FQDESV (reference sequence). Between the trimmed V and J ends, which lost 3 bases and 2 bases, there was a span of 11 bases. CDR3 in DNA: TGTGCCAGCAGCTTTGGACGGGGTGCCTACAATGAGCAGTTCTTC. It yields the protein CASSFGRGAYNEQFF.

The rearrangement joins TRBV7-9 to TRBJ2-1; D is possibly TRBD2 (6 bases). CDR3 length: 15 residues. CDR1 and CDR2 from the germline V gene are SEHNR and FQNEAQ (reference sequence). V gave up 8 bases and J gave up 7 bases, with 21 bases separating them. CDR3 nucleotides: TGTGCCAGCCGGGGGACTCGGGAGTTTGGGAATGAGCAGTTCTTC. It codes for CASRGTREFGNEQFF.

The chain combines TRBV5-5 with TRBJ2-5, with 8 bases identical to TRBD1. Germline loops: CDR1 SGHKS, CDR2 YYEKEE (reference sequence). This CDR3 is built from 13 residues. V lost 5 bases to trimming and J lost 5 bases; unmatched junction nucleotides: 5. For the CDR3, the DNA is TGTGCCAGCAGTACAGGGGGAAGGGAGACCCAGTACTTC. The encoded protein is CASSTGGRETQYF.

This clone showed up just once. The CDR3 nucleotides are TGTGCCAGCTCACCGGGAGAGACCCAGTACTTC. This encodes CASSPGETQYF. The chain combines TRBV3-1 (or the pseudogene TRBV3-2) with TRBJ2-5; D unclear. Germline CDR1 and CDR2: LGHDT and YNNKEL (reference sequence). The CDR3 consists of 11 residues. V was shortened by 8 bases and J by 4 bases, with 8 bases between the two germline ends.

This rearrangement joins TRBV10-3 to TRBJ1-6, with 8 bases identical to TRBD1. Germline loops: CDR1 ENHRY, CDR2 SYGVKD. This CDR3 is built from 16 residues. With 0 bases clipped from V and 6 bases from J, the junction kept 4 bases outside the gene matches. The DNA of the CDR3 is TGTGCCATCAGTGAGTCTAGAGACAGGGGTAATTCACCCCTCCACTTT. As protein: CAISESRDRGNSPLHF.

This sequence joins TRBV12-3 or TRBV12-4 and TRBJ2-7; D might be TRBD1 (6 bases). V was trimmed by 5 bases and J by 1 base, leaving 9 bases between them. The CDR3 is 13 amino acids. For the CDR3, the DNA is TGTGCCAGCAGTCCGGACAGATCCTACGAGCAGTACTTC. Residues: CASSPDRSYEQYF.

V gene TRBV7-9 combines with J gene TRBJ2-3; 10 bases map to TRBD1. V dropped 1 base and J dropped 9; count of bases not matched to a gene: 1. The CDR3 contains 13 residues. Germline V gene sequence: CDR1 SEHNR, CDR2 FQNEAQ (reference sequence). The CDR3 DNA sequence: TGTGCCAGCAGCTTAGTGGACAGGGGGACGCAGTATTTT. This codes for CASSLVDRGTQYF.

The J gene is TRBJ2-1, the V gene TRBV10-3; no reliable D call. Germline CDR1 ENHRY, CDR2 SYGVKD. The CDR3 extends over 14 amino acids. The germline V and J ends were trimmed by 3 bases and 2 bases, with 8 bases remaining between them. As DNA, the CDR3 is TGTGCCATCAGTGACGAGGAGACCTACAATGAGCAGTTCTTC. It is translated as CAISDEETYNEQFF.

The chain combines TRBV10-1 with TRBJ1-2; D is possibly TRBD1 (6 bases). This CDR3 is built from 16 residues. With 4 bases removed from V and 4 bases from J, the gap between germline ends came to 19 bases. Germline V gene sequence: CDR1 WNHNN, CDR2 SYGVQD (reference sequence). The DNA of the CDR3 is TGCGCCAGCAGTGCCTCAGGTCCCAAAGGGGGCTATGGCTACACCTTC. Protein sequence: CASSASGPKGGYGYTF.

The gene calls are TRBV4-1 and TRBJ2-7, with 8 bases aligning to TRBD1. J gave up 6 bases and V 3 bases, and 10 bases lay outside the gene matches. The CDR3 length is 15 residues. CDR1 and CDR2 from the germline V gene are MGHRA and YSYEKL. As DNA, the CDR3 is TGCGCCAGCAGCCATGGACAGGGTATTATCGCCGAGCAGTACTTC. It is translated as CASSHGQGIIAEQYF.

The chain combines TRBV9 with TRBJ2-1; the match to TRBD2 covers 9 bases. J gave up 7 bases and V 0 bases, and 8 bases lay outside the gene matches. The length of the CDR3 is 16 residues. Germline V lookup: CDR1 SGDLS, CDR2 YYNGEE. DNA of the CDR3: TGTGCCAGCAGCGTAGACGGCGGGGGGGCCGAAAATGAGCAGTTCTTC. Protein product: CASSVDGGGAENEQFF.

The gene calls are TRBV7-9 and TRBJ2-7; TRBD2 matches at 11 bases. Germline V CDR1 and CDR2: SEHNR, FQNEAQ (reference sequence). Unmatched junction bases numbered 2, after V lost 6 bases and J lost 1 base. The CDR3 has 14 residues. The CDR3 DNA reads as TGTGCCAGCAGGCGACTAGCGGGGTCCTACGAGCAGTACTTC. It encodes CASRRLAGSYEQYF.

This chain links TRBV6-4 with TRBJ2-7; 10 bases fit TRBD1. Germline CDR1 is MRHNA and CDR2 is SNTAGT. V lost 4 bases to trimming and J lost 3 bases; unmatched junction nucleotides: 9. The CDR3 consists of 16 residues. CDR3: CASSAKTGGAFYEQYF. The CDR3 coding sequence is TGTGCCAGCAGTGCCAAGACAGGGGGCGCTTTCTACGAGCAGTACTTC.

The rearrangement joins TRBV4-2 to TRBJ2-3; 8 bases align to TRBD2. The germline CDR1 and CDR2 sequences are LGHNA and YNFKEQ. V gave up 3 bases and J gave up 1 base; unmatched junction bases: 6. The CDR3 is made up of 16 amino acids. This CDR3 is CASSQHGGVGTDTQYF. The CDR3 coding sequence is TGTGCCAGCAGCCAGCACGGGGGGGTTGGCACAGATACGCAGTATTTT.

The chain carries TRBV5-1 and TRBJ2-1; 7 nucleotides align to TRBD1. V was pared by 2 bases and J by 10 bases, with 3 bases of the junction left unmatched. This CDR3 spans 12 amino acids. The germline gives CDR1 SGHRS, CDR2 YFSETQ. The CDR3 here is CASSLQGYEQFF. The CDR3 nucleotides are TGCGCCAGCAGCTTACAGGGGTACGAGCAGTTCTTC.

The rearrangement uses TRBV2 and TRBJ1-4, with 12 bases that match TRBD1. The junction had 4 bases not matched to a gene; V was cut back by 5 bases and J by 9 bases. The CDR3 totals 14 residues. Germline V gives CDR1 SNHLY, CDR2 FYNNEI. CDR3 bases: TGTGCCAGCAGTCCGGGACAGGGGGCCCAAAAACTGTTTTTT. This translates into CASSPGQGAQKLFF.

This chain connects TRBV27 to TRBJ2-7; 16 nucleotides align to TRBD2. The CDR3 sequence is 21 residues long. The junction had 21 bases not matched to a gene; V was cut back by 8 bases and J by 2 bases. CDR1 is MNHEY and CDR2 is SMNVEV in the germline V gene (reference sequence). CDR3 residues: CASSGRGGETGTSGRAYEQYF. The CDR3 bases are TGTGCCAGCTCGGGGCGGGGGGGCGAAACCGGGACTAGCGGGAGGGCCTACGAGCAGTACTTC.

V usage is TRBV10-1 and J usage is TRBJ1-1, with D uncertain. CDR1 WNHNN and CDR2 SYGVQD come from the germline V gene (reference sequence). The length of the CDR3 is 12 residues. The germline V and J ends were trimmed by 8 bases and 5 bases, with 12 bases remaining between them. The CDR3 sequence: CASPGVRTEAFF. The CDR3 nucleotides read TGCGCCAGCCCCGGGGTGAGGACTGAAGCTTTCTTT.

This chain links TRBV12-3 or TRBV12-4 with TRBJ1-2; tentatively, D is TRBD1 (5 bases). This CDR3 contains 13 residues. The V end lost 7 bases, the J end lost 8 bases, and 17 bases lay between the germline ends. CDR3 in amino acids: CASTPGLQRGYTF. CDR3 in DNA: TGTGCCAGCACTCCGGGACTTCAAAGGGGCTACACCTTC.

This chain links TRBV7-3 with TRBJ1-2, with D tentatively TRBD1 (6 bases). Germline loops: CDR1 SGHTA, CDR2 FQGTGA. The CDR3 length is 14 residues. Deletions cut 2 bases from V and 4 bases from J, with 11 bases between. Written as DNA, the CDR3 is TGTGCCAGCAGCTTAGGGGGCGATGGCTATGGCTACACCTTC. Protein sequence: CASSLGGDGYGYTF.

V gene TRBV19 combines with J gene TRBJ2-1; D is perhaps TRBD1 (6 bases). Trimming cost V 9 bases and J 5 bases, with 17 bases left between them. Germline V CDR1 and CDR2: LNHDA, SQIVND (reference sequence). The CDR3 has 14 residues. Here the CDR3 DNA reads TGTGCCAGCCGACACCGGACAGCCAACAATGAGCAGTTCTTC. It translates to CASRHRTANNEQFF.